The TCR beta chain described here comes from a study of regulatory T cells in long-lasting Graves disease. Broader study findings: Shared public clonotypes totalled about 2,800 in persistent patients, compared with just under 1,000 in new patients.

From germline, CDR1 is KGHDR and CDR2 SFDVKD. The CDR3 is 13 amino acids. Trimming took 7 bases from V and 3 from J, leaving 9 bases between them. Time point meaning: newly diagnosed GD, antithyroid drugs for less than 3 months. The TCR library was made from RNA that had been extracted from PBMCs in TRIzol. A few counts support this clonotype. The antigen is undetermined. CDR3-region Arm-PCR and iRepertoire HTBI primers produced the TCR beta libraries. One entry per CDR3 protein, called by TCRdb with MiXCR from the multiplex PCR reads. The table has approximately 360,000 distinct CDR3 sequences, roughly 12% seen once. These data also featured in a second study, about T cells in Graves' hyperthyroidism and ophthalmopathy.

The receptor was isolated from a woman aged 18-29 years with Graves disease. V usage is TRBV24-1 and J usage is TRBJ1-5; no clear D. Sample: peripheral blood mononuclear cells (PBMCs), taken at new diagnosis, from a patient treated with antithyroid drugs. In DNA form, the CDR3 reads TGTGCCACCAGCCCGGGTTACAATCAGCCCCAGCATTTT. Residues: CATSPGYNQPQHF.